This TCR beta chain was found in a study of human T cells and chemical hapten exposure. The time point is: pre-sensitization, week 0. Noted treatment: therapeutic diphenylcyclopropenone sensitization with weekly scalp DPC. Study-level findings and limits: The donors suffered from alopecia, so their immune response may not match that of healthy people.

MiXCR, run by TCRdb on the RACE reads, gives a single entry per CDR3 protein. Here the sample spans approximately 260,000 distinct CDR3 sequences, about 8.1% being singletons. This clonotype has ten or more counts. Its specificity is unknown. The source of this sequence is a woman in her forties with alopecia areata. Some clones in this sample may be carry-over from other donors' samples. The starting material was whole blood, obtained in connection with sensitization to the hapten diphenylcyclopropenone (DPC).

As DNA, the CDR3 is TGCGCCAGCAGCTTGGCCCTGGTTAGCTCCTACAATGAGCAGTTCTTC. It specifies CASSLALVSSYNEQFF. The V call is TRBV5-1, the J call TRBJ2-1; D is uncertain. This CDR3 region has 16 residues. V was cut by 0 bases and J by 0 bases, with 10 bases left in between. Germline CDR1 is SGHRS and CDR2 is YFSETQ.